This paragraph reports one TCR beta chain. The primer mix had 60 Vbeta and 13 Jbeta primers. Assay: immunoSEQ multiplex PCR; the TCRdb copy retains only in-frame clones and omits some. Seen here are about 210,000 clones, 80% to 90% observed once, and the top ten hold 0.31%. The sample comes from a study of cytomegalovirus exposure and HLA in healthy donors. The V gene lost 4 bases and the J gene lost 5 bases, with 5 bases spanning the gap. Germline CDR1 MDHEN, CDR2 SYDVKM. The CDR3 sequence is 12 residues long. Sequenced input: PBMCs. The chain employs TRBV28 and TRBJ2-2; weak D call: TRBD1 (5 bases). The clonotype originates from a woman between 25 and 40 years old in good health and CMV-seronegative. CDR3 region: CASSWTTGELFF. The CDR3 bases are TGTGCCAGCAGTTGGACAACCGGGGAGCTGTTTTTT.